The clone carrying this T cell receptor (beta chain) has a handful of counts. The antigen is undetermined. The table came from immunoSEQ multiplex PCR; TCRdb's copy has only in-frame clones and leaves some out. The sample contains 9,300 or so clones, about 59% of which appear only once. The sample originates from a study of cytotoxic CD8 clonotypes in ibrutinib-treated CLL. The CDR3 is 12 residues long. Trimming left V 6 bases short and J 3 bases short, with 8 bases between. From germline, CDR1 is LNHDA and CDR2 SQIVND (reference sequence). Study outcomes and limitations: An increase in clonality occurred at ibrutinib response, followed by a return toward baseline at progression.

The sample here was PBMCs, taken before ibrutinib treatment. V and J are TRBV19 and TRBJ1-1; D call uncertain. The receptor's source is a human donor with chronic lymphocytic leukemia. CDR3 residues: CASRTMYTEAFF. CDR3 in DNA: TGTGCCAGTAGAACTATGTACACTGAAGCTTTCTTT.